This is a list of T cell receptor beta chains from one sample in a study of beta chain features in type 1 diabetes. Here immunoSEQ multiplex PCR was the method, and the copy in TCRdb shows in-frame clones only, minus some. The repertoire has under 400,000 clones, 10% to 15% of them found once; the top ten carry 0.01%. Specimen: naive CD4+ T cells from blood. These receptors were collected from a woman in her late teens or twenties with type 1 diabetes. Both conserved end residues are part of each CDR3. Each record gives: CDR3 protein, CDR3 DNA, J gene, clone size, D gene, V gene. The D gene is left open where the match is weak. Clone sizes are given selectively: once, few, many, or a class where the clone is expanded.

CDR3: CASSMDRAYEQYF
DNA: TGTGCCAGTAGTATGGACAGAGCCTACGAGCAGTACTTC
J: TRBJ2-7
size: NA
D: NA
V: TRBV19

CDR3: CAWRGQGGTEAFF
DNA: TGTGCCTGGAGGGGACAGGGGGGTACTGAAGCTTTCTTT
J: TRBJ1-1
size: NA
D: TRBD1
V: TRBV30

CDR3: CASSLAGRTETQYF
DNA: TGTGCCAGCAGCTTGGCCGGGAGGACGGAAACCCAGTACTTC
J: TRBJ2-5
size: NA
D: TRBD2
V: TRBV5-4

CDR3: CASSEQTGLYGYTF
DNA: TGTGCCAGCAGTGAACAGACAGGATTATATGGCTACACCTTC
J: TRBJ1-2
size: NA
D: NA
V: TRBV6-1

CDR3: CASSQRAGADIYGYTF
DNA: TGTGCCAGCAGCCAGAGGGCGGGGGCCGATATCTATGGCTACACCTTC
J: TRBJ1-2
size: NA
D: NA
V: TRBV7-8

CDR3: CASSFVAGGSEQYF
DNA: TGTGCCAGCAGTTTTGTAGCGGGAGGTTCCGAGCAGTACTTC
J: TRBJ2-7
size: NA
D: TRBD2
V: TRBV28

CDR3: CASSNNHRGKVIYQETQYF
DNA: TGTGCCAGCAGCAATAATCACAGGGGAAAAGTTATTTACCAAGAGACCCAGTACTTC
J: TRBJ2-5
size: NA
D: NA
V: TRBV21-1

CDR3: CASSFLAQGLLGYTF
DNA: TGTGCCAGCAGCTTCCTAGCACAGGGATTACTTGGCTACACCTTC
J: TRBJ1-2
size: NA
D: NA
V: TRBV11-2

CDR3: CASSDWTAGNTIYF
DNA: TGTGCCAGCAGTGACTGGACAGCGGGAAACACCATATATTTT
J: TRBJ1-3
size: few
D: NA
V: TRBV6-5

CDR3: CASSFGTSVDEQFF
DNA: TGTGCCAGCAGCTTCGGGACTAGCGTCGATGAGCAGTTCTTC
J: TRBJ2-1
size: few
D: TRBD2
V: TRBV7-9

CDR3: CASSRDSTDTQYF
DNA: TGTGCCAGCAGCAGGGATAGCACAGATACGCAGTATTTT
J: TRBJ2-3
size: NA
D: NA
V: TRBV6-4

CDR3: CASQRDEQFF
DNA: TGTGCCAGCCAGCGGGATGAGCAGTTCTTC
J: TRBJ2-1
size: NA
D: NA
V: TRBV7-9

CDR3: CASSQRTGGTEAFF
DNA: TGTGCCAGCAGTCAACGGACAGGGGGGACTGAAGCTTTCTTT
J: TRBJ1-1
size: NA
D: TRBD1
V: TRBV6-6

CDR3: CASRGPGQTYEQYF
DNA: TGTGCCAGCAGAGGGCCCGGACAGACCTACGAGCAGTACTTC
J: TRBJ2-7
size: few
D: NA
V: TRBV6-6

CDR3: CASSLGTGGGTDTQYF
DNA: TGTGCCAGCAGCTTAGGGACAGGGGGCGGCACAGATACGCAGTATTTT
J: TRBJ2-3
size: NA
D: TRBD1
V: TRBV11-2

CDR3: CASSGGQGSYEQYF
DNA: TGTGCCAGCAGCGGGGGACAGGGCTCCTACGAGCAGTACTTC
J: TRBJ2-7
size: few
D: TRBD1
V: TRBV2

CDR3: CASSPGGTYEQYF
DNA: TGTGCCAGCAGTCCCGGGGGAACCTACGAGCAGTACTTC
J: TRBJ2-7
size: few
D: NA
V: TRBV25-1